The 24 T cell receptor beta chains below all came from one sample that was sequenced in a study of shared clonotypes between healthy human individuals. Repertoires were generated with immunoSEQ multiplex PCR, while TCRdb's copy carries only in-frame clones and drops some. The data contain about 2.5 million clones, around 93% of them seen just once; the ten biggest clones take up 0.3% to 0.45%. What was sequenced was naive CD4+ T cells from PBMCs. The sample's subset: CD45RA+ positively selected. All receptors derive from a man aged 18 to 35 in good health. Some clones in this sample may be carry-over from other donors' samples.

Turning to this clone: The sample holds other DNA sequences that translate to the same CDR3. CDR3 DNA sequence: TGCGCCAGCAGCTCGACAGGGACAGATACGCAGTATTTT. It yields the protein CASSSTGTDTQYF. The genes are TRBV5-1 and TRBJ2-3; the match to TRBD1 covers 7 bases. Trimming at V came to 3 bases and at J to 3 bases, leaving 1 base not matched to a gene. Looked up from germline, CDR1 is SGHRS and CDR2 is YFSETQ. The CDR3 is made up of 13 amino acids.

CDR3 protein: CASSLTNTEAFF. CDR3 sequence (DNA): TGTGCCAGCAGCTTAACGAACACTGAAGCTTTCTTT. The V gene is TRBV7-8, the J gene TRBJ1-1; no definite D call. Trimming took 2 bases from V and 1 from J, leaving 2 bases between them. Germline V gene lookup returns CDR1 SGHVS and CDR2 FQNEAQ. The length of the CDR3 is 12 residues.

The chain is built from TRBV29-1 and TRBJ1-1; D gene ambiguous. Trimming took off 4 bases at V and 4 bases at J, with 13 bases between the two ends. Germline V CDR1 and CDR2: SQVTM, ANQGSEA. CDR3 size: 13 residues. CDR3 loop: CSVAPLRSTEAFF. CDR3 bases: TGCAGCGTTGCCCCGCTTAGAAGCACTGAAGCTTTCTTT.

The V gene is TRBV7-2, the J gene TRBJ1-2, with 7 bases identical to TRBD1. This CDR3 is built from 12 residues. The junction had 4 bases not matched to a gene; V was cut back by 4 bases and J by 8 bases. CDR1 SGHTA and CDR2 FQGNSA come from the germline V gene. The CDR3 loop reads CASSYRGEGYTF. The CDR3 nucleotides read TGTGCCAGCAGCTACAGGGGAGAGGGCTACACCTTC.

This chain links TRBV5-1 with TRBJ2-2; D is uncertain. Germline CDR1 SGHRS, CDR2 YFSETQ. This CDR3 has 15 residues. V dropped 2 bases and J dropped 0 bases, with 8 bases sitting between them. The CDR3, as DNA: TGCGCCAGCAGCTTTTCTACCCCGAACACCGGGGAGCTGTTTTTT. Encoded protein: CASSFSTPNTGELFF.

Points on this clone: Other DNA sequences in this sample translate to the same CDR3. This chain links TRBV27 with TRBJ2-6; perhaps D is TRBD1 or TRBD2 (5 bases each). The CDR3 is 15 residues long. Germline V gene sequence: CDR1 MNHEY, CDR2 SMNVEV (reference sequence). V was cut by 3 bases and J by 4 bases, with 10 bases left in between. The CDR3 sequence: CASSLWGTGANVLTF. CDR3 nucleotides: TGTGCCAGCAGTTTGTGGGGGACCGGGGCCAACGTCCTGACTTTC.

This sequence joins TRBV28 and TRBJ1-5; 8 bases fit TRBD1. Germline V gene data show CDR1 as MDHEN and CDR2 as SYDVKM. This CDR3 contains 17 residues. V trimming: 6 bases; J trimming: 6 bases; junction bases outside the gene matches: 16. CDR3 DNA sequence: TGTGCCAGCAGCCCCGGTGGCAGGGGGCGCACGGGTCAGCCCCAGCATTTT. The encoded protein is CASSPGGRGRTGQPQHF.

This chain connects TRBV5-1 to TRBJ1-1; tentatively, D is TRBD1 (6 bases). The germline V gene has CDR1 SGHRS and CDR2 YFSETQ. The CDR3 is 14 residues long. Trimming left V 4 bases short and J 4 bases short, with 14 bases between. CDR3 nucleotide sequence: TGCGCCAGCAGCCCCGGAGGGGGGAGCACTGAAGCTTTCTTT. As protein: CASSPGGGSTEAFF.

V and J are TRBV15 and TRBJ2-4; either TRBD1 or TRBD2 may fit D (5 bases each). Between the trimmed V and J ends, which lost 2 bases and 0 bases, there was a span of 11 bases. Germline values: CDR1 LNHNV, CDR2 YYDKDF (reference sequence). The CDR3 has 16 amino acids. The DNA for the CDR3 is TGTGCCACCAGCAGACGGGACGGATTAGCCAAAAACATTCAGTACTTC. Amino acids: CATSRRDGLAKNIQYF.

The CDR3 here is CASSLARGRVAGELFF. In DNA, the CDR3 is TGTGCCAGCAGCTTGGCCAGAGGGAGGGTAGCCGGGGAGCTGTTTTTT. The gene calls are TRBV5-4 and TRBJ2-2, with TRBD2 matching 7 bases. With 0 bases clipped from V and 6 bases from J, the junction kept 8 bases outside the gene matches. This CDR3 is built from 16 residues. Germline V lookup: CDR1 SGHNT, CDR2 YYREEE (reference sequence).

This sequence joins TRBV28 and TRBJ1-1, with D possibly TRBD1 on 6 matching bases. This CDR3 is 13 amino acids long. The V end lost 10 bases, the J end lost 7 bases, and 19 bases lay between the germline ends. Germline V lookup: CDR1 MDHEN, CDR2 SYDVKM. CDR3 DNA: TGTGCCACTAGACAGGCCCTCATTAGTGAAGCTTTCTTT. Amino acids: CATRQALISEAFF.

The chain uses TRBV11-2 and TRBJ1-5; D unclear. The CDR3 is made up of 12 amino acids. The V end was cut by 5 bases, the J end by 11 bases, with 13 bases between. The germline V gene has CDR1 SGHAT and CDR2 FQNNGV. DNA of the CDR3: TGTGCCAGCAGCCCCGTCTTCGGAGCCCAGCATTTT. Translated, it gives CASSPVFGAQHF.

The V and J genes are TRBV4-1 and TRBJ2-5; 9 nucleotides line up with TRBD2. The CDR3 is 16 amino acids. J gave up 5 bases and V 4 bases, and 11 bases lay outside the gene matches. The V gene's germline CDR1 is MGHRA and CDR2 YSYEKL. The chain's CDR3 is CASSRGISGSGETQYF. Here the CDR3 DNA reads TGCGCCAGCAGCCGTGGGATTAGCGGGAGTGGGGAGACCCAGTACTTC.

The chain joins TRBV6-5 to TRBJ1-3; tentatively, D is TRBD1 (5 bases). Per the germline V gene, CDR1 is MNHEY and CDR2 is SVGAGI. This CDR3 contains 15 residues. The ends were cut back, 6 bases at V and 4 bases at J, with 16 bases in the middle. DNA of the CDR3: TGTGCCAGCAGCCCCCCCACAGGCAGGGGAAACACCATATATTTT. Its protein product is CASSPPTGRGNTIYF.

This chain connects TRBV29-1 to TRBJ1-2; 7 positions match TRBD1. This CDR3 has 12 residues. V trimming: 6 bases; J trimming: 8 bases; junction bases outside the gene matches: 9. CDR1 is SQVTM and CDR2 is ANQGSEA in the germline V gene. The CDR3 protein is CSVLQGQGGYTF. The DNA for the CDR3 is TGCAGCGTGCTACAGGGGCAGGGGGGCTACACCTTC.

The rearrangement joins TRBV4-1 to TRBJ1-2; 7 bases match TRBD1. Germline V gives CDR1 MGHRA, CDR2 YSYEKL. CDR3 length: 15 residues. J gave up 5 bases and V 0 bases, and 6 bases lay outside the gene matches. This CDR3 is CASSQDQDRIYGYTF. The CDR3 nucleotides are TGCGCCAGCAGCCAAGATCAGGACAGGATTTATGGCTACACCTTC.

This chain uses TRBV5-4 with TRBJ2-7; the match to TRBD2 covers 7 bases. Germline values: CDR1 SGHNT, CDR2 YYREEE (reference sequence). Trimming removed 4 bases from V and 0 bases from J; junction bases left unmatched: 7. The CDR3 runs 15 residues. The CDR3 coding sequence is TGTGCCAGCAGCCAGGCAGCGGGAAGCTCCTACGAGCAGTACTTC. It is translated as CASSQAAGSSYEQYF. The full variable domain, rest sourced from reference TRBV5-4 and TRBJ2-7, is ETGVTQSPTHLIKTRGQQVTLRCSSQSGHNTVSWYQQALGQGPQFIFQYYREEENGRGNFPPRFSGLQFPNYSSELNVNALELDDSALYLCASSQAAGSSYEQYFGPGTRLTVT.

The rearrangement joins TRBV14 to TRBJ1-2; no definite D call. With 1 base removed from V and 3 bases from J, the gap between germline ends came to 9 bases. This CDR3 region has 14 residues. Germline assignment: CDR1 SGHDN and CDR2 FVKESK. This chain's CDR3 is CASSQVGGHYGYTF. Written as DNA, the CDR3 is TGTGCCAGCAGCCAAGTGGGCGGACACTATGGCTACACCTTC.

The genes are TRBV5-4 and TRBJ1-4; D is perhaps TRBD1 (5 bases). The CDR3 loop spans 14 amino acids. V was trimmed by 1 base and J by 6 bases, leaving 10 bases between them. Germline V gives CDR1 SGHNT, CDR2 YYREEE (reference sequence). CDR3: CASSLFEGHEKLFF. The CDR3 region has the DNA TGTGCCAGCAGCTTGTTTGAGGGACATGAAAAACTGTTTTTT.

This clone was detected only once. The CDR3 DNA reads as TGTGCCAGCAGTTCCTCTATGTATGGCTACACCTTC. Protein product: CASSSSMYGYTF. The rearrangement uses TRBV6-6 and TRBJ1-2; no clear D gene. The germline CDR1 and CDR2 sequences are MNHNY and SVGAGI (reference sequence). Trimming took 4 bases from V and 5 from J, leaving 8 bases between them. This CDR3 is 12 amino acids long.

This sequence joins TRBV27 and TRBJ1-2; D unclear. The CDR3 consists of 14 residues. Germline CDR1 and CDR2: MNHEY and SMNVEV (reference sequence). Trimming took off 6 bases at V and 5 bases at J, with 16 bases between the two ends. CDR3 sequence: CASRSDGQIYGYTF. The CDR3 nucleotides read TGTGCCAGCAGATCGGACGGGCAGATATATGGCTACACCTTC.

This chain connects TRBV27 to TRBJ2-3; 7 nucleotides align to TRBD2. Germline CDR1 is MNHEY and CDR2 is SMNVEV (reference sequence). Unmatched junction bases numbered 23, after V lost 7 bases and J lost 1 base. The CDR3 is made up of 20 amino acids. DNA of the CDR3: TGTGCCAGCACCCGTTACCCCCTCCATAAGCGGGGACCTGGCACAGATACGCAGTATTTT. It encodes CASTRYPLHKRGPGTDTQYF.

The CDR3 protein is CASSPLFGNSYEQYF. CDR3 nucleotides: TGTGCCAGCTCACCACTGTTCGGGAACTCCTACGAGCAGTACTTC. The chain couples TRBV18 to TRBJ2-7, with D possibly TRBD2 on 5 matching bases. Germline-derived CDR1 and CDR2 are KGHSH and LQKENI. Trimming shortened V by 1 base and J by 0 bases, and 10 bases separated the two germline ends. The CDR3 sequence is 15 residues long.

The V and J genes are TRBV7-9 and TRBJ1-4; D is unclear. The CDR3 is made up of 15 amino acids. Germline V gives CDR1 SEHNR, CDR2 FQNEAQ (reference sequence). V was trimmed by 1 base and J by 0 bases, leaving 6 bases between them. The CDR3, as DNA: TGTGCCAGCAGCTTAGATGCCGCAACTAATGAAAAACTGTTTTTT. Translation: CASSLDAATNEKLFF. Filled out from reference TRBV7-9 and TRBJ1-4, the complete variable domain reads DTGVSQNPRHKITKRGQNVTFRCDPISEHNRLYWYRQTLGQGPEFLTYFQNEAQLEKSRLLSDRFSAERPKGSFSTLEIQRTEQGDSAMYLCASSLDAATNEKLFFGSGTQLSVL.